This TCR beta chain appears in the sequencing data of a study of T cell clones after liver transplantation. Study overall: A pre-transplant mixed lymphocyte reaction with TCRbeta sequencing defined graft-donor-reactive clones followed in post-transplant blood.

The table came from immunoSEQ multiplex PCR; TCRdb's copy has only in-frame clones and leaves some out. The sample contains 45,000 or so clones, 70% to 90% of which appear only once. Trimming cost V 2 bases and J 5 bases, with 9 bases left between them. This CDR3 is built from 14 residues. Germline lookup yields CDR1 MDHEN and CDR2 SYDVKM. V and J are TRBV28 and TRBJ1-4, with a tentative D call TRBD1 (5 bases). This sample comprised CD4+ T cells from blood, obtained 24 months after liver transplant. The receptor comes from a human patient who received a liver transplant. Some T cells may be transferred from the graft donor. Here the CDR3 DNA reads TGTGCCAGCAGTTTACCAGGGATCAATGAAAAACTGTTTTTT. Protein sequence: CASSLPGINEKLFF.